This is a list of T cell receptor beta chains from one sample in a study of shared clonotypes between healthy human individuals. Repertoires were generated with immunoSEQ multiplex PCR, while TCRdb's copy carries only in-frame clones and drops some. The sample lists roughly 1,000,000 clones; around three quarters were seen once. Sequenced sample: memory CD4+ T cells from PBMCs. These receptors all stem from a man aged 18-30 years in good health. Some clones in this sample may be carry-over from other donors' samples. CDR3s include the opening cysteine and the closing phenylalanine or tryptophan. The order of the fields is J gene, D gene, V gene, clone size, CDR3 length, CDR3 DNA, CDR3 protein. A D gene is named only where the DNA matches it firmly. Clone sizes are given selectively: once, few, many, or a class where the clone is expanded.

J gene: TRBJ1-3
D gene: -
V gene: TRBV20-1
clone size: -
CDR3 length: 11
CDR3 DNA: TGCAGTGGGACGACAGCCGACACCATATATTTT
CDR3 protein: CSGTTADTIYF

J gene: TRBJ1-5
D gene: -
V gene: TRBV19
clone size: -
CDR3 length: 15
CDR3 DNA: TGTGCCAGTAAAAGACAGGATTATAGCAATCAGCCCCAGCATTTT
CDR3 protein: CASKRQDYSNQPQHF

J gene: TRBJ2-5
D gene: -
V gene: TRBV5-5
clone size: -
CDR3 length: 14
CDR3 DNA: TGTGCCAGCAGCAACAGACTTAACCAAGAGACCCAGTACTTC
CDR3 protein: CASSNRLNQETQYF

J gene: TRBJ2-1
D gene: -
V gene: TRBV9
clone size: few
CDR3 length: 14
CDR3 DNA: TGTGCCAGCAGCGCCAGCTTATCCTACAATGAGCAGTTCTTC
CDR3 protein: CASSASLSYNEQFF

J gene: TRBJ2-4
D gene: TRBD1
V gene: TRBV2
clone size: -
CDR3 length: 17
CDR3 DNA: TGTGCCAGCAGGCGCATCGGACAGGGGCGAGGCAAAAACATTCAGTACTTC
CDR3 protein: CASRRIGQGRGKNIQYF

J gene: TRBJ1-3
D gene: -
V gene: TRBV5-1
clone size: once
CDR3 length: 14
CDR3 DNA: TGCGCCAGCAGCTTGTCTATCTCTGGAAACACCATATATTTT
CDR3 protein: CASSLSISGNTIYF

J gene: TRBJ2-2
D gene: -
V gene: TRBV6-6
clone size: -
CDR3 length: 15
CDR3 DNA: TGTGCCAGCAGTGACAGGGAGGCGAACACCGGGGAGCTGTTTTTT
CDR3 protein: CASSDREANTGELFF

J gene: TRBJ1-3
D gene: -
V gene: TRBV5-4
clone size: -
CDR3 length: 15
CDR3 DNA: TGTGCCAGCAGCTCGTACATGAGCTCTGGAAACACCATATATTTT
CDR3 protein: CASSSYMSSGNTIYF

J gene: TRBJ2-2
D gene: -
V gene: TRBV7-9
clone size: -
CDR3 length: 14
CDR3 DNA: TGTGCCAGCAGCTTAGGGGGGTACACCGGGGAGCTGTTTTTT
CDR3 protein: CASSLGGYTGELFF

J gene: TRBJ2-7
D gene: TRBD2
V gene: TRBV6-5
clone size: -
CDR3 length: 15
CDR3 DNA: TGTGCCAGCAATCCCGGGACTAGCGGGAGTCAAGAGCAGTACTTC
CDR3 protein: CASNPGTSGSQEQYF

J gene: TRBJ2-3
D gene: TRBD2
V gene: TRBV6-5
clone size: -
CDR3 length: 16
CDR3 DNA: TGTGCCAGCAGTTACTCGACTAGCGGGAGCCCAGATACGCAGTATTTT
CDR3 protein: CASSYSTSGSPDTQYF

J gene: TRBJ2-7
D gene: TRBD1
V gene: TRBV19
clone size: -
CDR3 length: 15
CDR3 DNA: TGTGCCAGTAGCTTACTCGGACAGGGAATCAACGAGCAGTACTTC
CDR3 protein: CASSLLGQGINEQYF

J gene: TRBJ1-1
D gene: -
V gene: TRBV6-5
clone size: -
CDR3 length: 14
CDR3 DNA: TGTGCCAGCAGTTACTCTAGGGGAGACACTGAAGCTTTCTTT
CDR3 protein: CASSYSRGDTEAFF

J gene: TRBJ2-3
D gene: -
V gene: TRBV9
clone size: -
CDR3 length: 13
CDR3 DNA: TGTGCCAGCAGCTTCTCGCCAGCAGATACGCAGTATTTT
CDR3 protein: CASSFSPADTQYF

J gene: TRBJ1-1
D gene: -
V gene: TRBV5-1
clone size: -
CDR3 length: 15
CDR3 DNA: TGCGCCAGCGCGCCGTGGGCAACAGGGAACACTGAAGCTTTCTTT
CDR3 protein: CASAPWATGNTEAFF

J gene: TRBJ1-2
D gene: -
V gene: TRBV28
clone size: -
CDR3 length: 13
CDR3 DNA: TGTGCCAGCAGTTACAACAGGAACTATGGCTACACCTTC
CDR3 protein: CASSYNRNYGYTF

J gene: TRBJ2-7
D gene: TRBD1
V gene: TRBV5-1
clone size: once
CDR3 length: 17
CDR3 DNA: TGCGCCAGCAGCCTGGGGCTGACGGGACAGGCGATCTACGAGCAGTACTTC
CDR3 protein: CASSLGLTGQAIYEQYF

J gene: TRBJ2-1
D gene: TRBD2
V gene: TRBV2
clone size: -
CDR3 length: 16
CDR3 DNA: TGTGCCAGCAGATATTCTAGCGGGACGACCTACAATGAGCAGTTCTTC
CDR3 protein: CASRYSSGTTYNEQFF

J gene: TRBJ1-1
D gene: -
V gene: TRBV9
clone size: -
CDR3 length: 15
CDR3 DNA: TGTGCCAGCAGCGTTGACTGGGGGATGAACACTGAAGCTTTCTTT
CDR3 protein: CASSVDWGMNTEAFF

J gene: TRBJ1-5
D gene: TRBD1
V gene: TRBV28
clone size: -
CDR3 length: 12
CDR3 DNA: TGTGCCAGCAGGCCCCCGGACAGGGGTAGGCATTTT
CDR3 protein: CASRPPDRGRHF

J gene: TRBJ1-5
D gene: -
V gene: TRBV28
clone size: -
CDR3 length: 14
CDR3 DNA: TGTGCCAGCAGGGGCCGGGGGGTCAATCAGCCCCAGCATTTT
CDR3 protein: CASRGRGVNQPQHF

J gene: TRBJ1-3
D gene: TRBD1
V gene: TRBV7-2
clone size: -
CDR3 length: 19
CDR3 DNA: TGTGCCAGCAGCTTAGTTGGGACAGGGGCGATCAGTTCTGGAAACACCATATATTTT
CDR3 protein: CASSLVGTGAISSGNTIYF

J gene: TRBJ2-7
D gene: TRBD1
V gene: TRBV5-6
clone size: -
CDR3 length: 14
CDR3 DNA: TGTGCCAGCAGCCCAGGGGGCGCGGACTACGAGCAGTACTTC
CDR3 protein: CASSPGGADYEQYF

J gene: TRBJ1-1
D gene: TRBD1
V gene: TRBV6-5
clone size: -
CDR3 length: 15
CDR3 DNA: TGTGCCAGCAGGGCAATAGGGGGCATGAACACTGAAGCTTTCTTT
CDR3 protein: CASRAIGGMNTEAFF

J gene: TRBJ2-5
D gene: -
V gene: TRBV7-9
clone size: few
CDR3 length: 19
CDR3 DNA: TGTGCCAGCAGCTCCGGATTAGGGACACGTAAAATAAAGGGAGAGACCCAGTACTTC
CDR3 protein: CASSSGLGTRKIKGETQYF

J gene: TRBJ2-3
D gene: -
V gene: TRBV27
clone size: few
CDR3 length: 13
CDR3 DNA: TGTGCCAGCAGTTACGAGAGATCAGATACGCAGTATTTT
CDR3 protein: CASSYERSDTQYF

J gene: TRBJ2-7
D gene: TRBD2
V gene: TRBV18
clone size: -
CDR3 length: 14
CDR3 DNA: TGTGCCAGCTCATCCGGTCGGGGGGTCTACGAGCAGTACTTC
CDR3 protein: CASSSGRGVYEQYF

J gene: TRBJ2-7
D gene: -
V gene: TRBV30
clone size: once
CDR3 length: 12
CDR3 DNA: TGTGCCTGGGGACGGCAAACCTACGAGCAGTACTTC
CDR3 protein: CAWGRQTYEQYF

J gene: TRBJ1-3
D gene: -
V gene: TRBV10-2
clone size: -
CDR3 length: 14
CDR3 DNA: TGCGCCAGCAGTACTACAGGGTATCTAAACACCATATATTTT
CDR3 protein: CASSTTGYLNTIYF

J gene: TRBJ2-7
D gene: -
V gene: TRBV14
clone size: -
CDR3 length: 18
CDR3 DNA: TGTGCCAGCAGCCAATCGGGTTCGGTGTGGGCCGGCTCCTACGAGCAGTACTTC
CDR3 protein: CASSQSGSVWAGSYEQYF

J gene: TRBJ2-7
D gene: -
V gene: TRBV7-9
clone size: -
CDR3 length: 15
CDR3 DNA: TGTGCCAGCAGCGGTGGGACGGAAAATTTCTACGAGCAGTACTTC
CDR3 protein: CASSGGTENFYEQYF

J gene: TRBJ2-7
D gene: -
V gene: TRBV19
clone size: -
CDR3 length: 14
CDR3 DNA: TGTGCCAGTACCGACAGCTTGAGGACCTACGAGCAGTACTTC
CDR3 protein: CASTDSLRTYEQYF

J gene: TRBJ1-6
D gene: -
V gene: TRBV2
clone size: -
CDR3 length: 13
CDR3 DNA: TGTGCCAGGGGGCGGGCGGATAATTCACCCCTCCACTTT
CDR3 protein: CARGRADNSPLHF

J gene: TRBJ2-3
D gene: -
V gene: TRBV7-2
clone size: -
CDR3 length: 14
CDR3 DNA: TGTGCCAGCAGCTTATTTCGGGAGCGGGATACGCAGTATTTT
CDR3 protein: CASSLFRERDTQYF

J gene: TRBJ2-7
D gene: TRBD2
V gene: TRBV6-1
clone size: -
CDR3 length: 15
CDR3 DNA: TGTGCCAGCAGTGAAGGCAGCGGGAGCCGAAAAGAGCAGTACTTC
CDR3 protein: CASSEGSGSRKEQYF

J gene: TRBJ1-2
D gene: -
V gene: TRBV28
clone size: -
CDR3 length: 12
CDR3 DNA: TGTGCCAGCAGTTGGACGGACTATGGCTACACCTTC
CDR3 protein: CASSWTDYGYTF

J gene: TRBJ2-1
D gene: -
V gene: TRBV6-5
clone size: -
CDR3 length: 13
CDR3 DNA: TGTGCCAGTTCCCGGGACTCAGACAATGAGCAGTTCTTC
CDR3 protein: CASSRDSDNEQFF

J gene: TRBJ2-5
D gene: -
V gene: TRBV28
clone size: -
CDR3 length: 14
CDR3 DNA: TGTGCCAGCAGTACTCTGGGTAGACTGGAGACCCAGTACTTC
CDR3 protein: CASSTLGRLETQYF

J gene: TRBJ2-2
D gene: -
V gene: TRBV7-2
clone size: -
CDR3 length: 14
CDR3 DNA: TGTGCCAGCAGCCGGAACGGACTGTCGCGGGAGCTGTTTTTT
CDR3 protein: CASSRNGLSRELFF

J gene: TRBJ1-1
D gene: TRBD1
V gene: TRBV18
clone size: -
CDR3 length: 15
CDR3 DNA: TGTGCCAGCTCACCAAGGGGGACAGGGGGCACTGAAGCTTTCTTT
CDR3 protein: CASSPRGTGGTEAFF

J gene: TRBJ2-1
D gene: TRBD1
V gene: TRBV29-1
clone size: -
CDR3 length: 15
CDR3 DNA: TGCAGCGTGATGCTACAGGGGGCGCGGAACAATGAGCAGTTCTTC
CDR3 protein: CSVMLQGARNNEQFF

J gene: TRBJ2-1
D gene: TRBD1
V gene: TRBV28
clone size: -
CDR3 length: 22
CDR3 DNA: TGTGCCAGCAGTTTATTGGCTACGAGGGGGCGGAGTATCCCCGTCGACGGCAATGAGCAGTTCTTC
CDR3 protein: CASSLLATRGRSIPVDGNEQFF

J gene: TRBJ2-1
D gene: TRBD2
V gene: TRBV29-1
clone size: -
CDR3 length: 15
CDR3 DNA: TGCAGCGGCAGCCTAGCGAGCGGGACCCCCGATGAGCAGTTCTTC
CDR3 protein: CSGSLASGTPDEQFF

J gene: TRBJ2-2
D gene: TRBD1
V gene: TRBV5-1
clone size: few
CDR3 length: 15
CDR3 DNA: TGCGCCAGCCTGGGACAGGGACGTTCCACCGGGGAGCTGTTTTTT
CDR3 protein: CASLGQGRSTGELFF

J gene: TRBJ2-7
D gene: -
V gene: TRBV5-4
clone size: -
CDR3 length: 15
CDR3 DNA: TGTGCCAGCAGCTCCGCGAAAGGCGCGGATTACGAGCAGTACTTC
CDR3 protein: CASSSAKGADYEQYF

J gene: TRBJ2-7
D gene: -
V gene: TRBV28
clone size: once
CDR3 length: 15
CDR3 DNA: TGTGCCAGCAGTCCCGCCTCGGCCCAGACCTACGAGCAGTACTTC
CDR3 protein: CASSPASAQTYEQYF

J gene: TRBJ2-5
D gene: TRBD2
V gene: TRBV5-4
clone size: -
CDR3 length: 14
CDR3 DNA: TGTGCCAGCAGCTTGTCGATAGCGGGAGAGACCCAGTACTTC
CDR3 protein: CASSLSIAGETQYF

J gene: TRBJ2-2
D gene: -
V gene: TRBV5-1
clone size: -
CDR3 length: 15
CDR3 DNA: TGCGCCAGCAGCTTGGGTACTGTCGGAACCGGGGAGCTGTTTTTT
CDR3 protein: CASSLGTVGTGELFF

J gene: TRBJ2-7
D gene: TRBD1
V gene: TRBV7-9
clone size: -
CDR3 length: 15
CDR3 DNA: TGTGCCAGCAGCAGAACCGGGACAGGGGCGAACGAGCAGTACTTC
CDR3 protein: CASSRTGTGANEQYF

J gene: TRBJ1-2
D gene: TRBD1
V gene: TRBV6-6
clone size: -
CDR3 length: 15
CDR3 DNA: TGTGCCAGCAGTTCAACAGGGGTAACTACCTATGGCTACACCTTC
CDR3 protein: CASSSTGVTTYGYTF

J gene: TRBJ2-3
D gene: -
V gene: TRBV5-4
clone size: -
CDR3 length: 15
CDR3 DNA: TGTGCCAGCAGCTTGTCGACTCCTTCCACAGATACGCAGTATTTT
CDR3 protein: CASSLSTPSTDTQYF

J gene: TRBJ2-2
D gene: -
V gene: TRBV11-2
clone size: once
CDR3 length: 16
CDR3 DNA: TGTGCCAGCAGCTTATGGGTACAGGCGAACACCGGGGAGCTGTTTTTT
CDR3 protein: CASSLWVQANTGELFF

J gene: TRBJ2-7
D gene: -
V gene: TRBV5-4
clone size: -
CDR3 length: 13
CDR3 DNA: TGTGCCAGCAGCTTCGGCTATTCGGGCGAGCAGTACTTC
CDR3 protein: CASSFGYSGEQYF